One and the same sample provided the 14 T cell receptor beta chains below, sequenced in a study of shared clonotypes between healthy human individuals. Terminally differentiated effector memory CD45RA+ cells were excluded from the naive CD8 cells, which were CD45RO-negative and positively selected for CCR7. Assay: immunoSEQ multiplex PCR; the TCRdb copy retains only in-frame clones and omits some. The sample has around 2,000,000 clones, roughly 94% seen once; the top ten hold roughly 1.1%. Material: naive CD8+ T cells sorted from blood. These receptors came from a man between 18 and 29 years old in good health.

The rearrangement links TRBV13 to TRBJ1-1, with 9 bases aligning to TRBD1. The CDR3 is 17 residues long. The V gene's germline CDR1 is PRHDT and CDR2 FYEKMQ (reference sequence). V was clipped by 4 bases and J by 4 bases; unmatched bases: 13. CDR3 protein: CASSSPGQGRFGTEAFF. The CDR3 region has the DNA TGTGCCAGCAGCTCCCCGGGACAGGGTCGTTTTGGCACTGAAGCTTTCTTT.

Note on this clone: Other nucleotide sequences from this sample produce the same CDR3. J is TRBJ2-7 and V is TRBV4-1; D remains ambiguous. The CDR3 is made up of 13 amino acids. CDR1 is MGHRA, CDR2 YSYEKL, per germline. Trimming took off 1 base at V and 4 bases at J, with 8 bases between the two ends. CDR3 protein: CASSQGLVYEQYF. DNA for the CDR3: TGCGCCAGCAGCCAAGGGTTAGTTTACGAGCAGTACTTC.

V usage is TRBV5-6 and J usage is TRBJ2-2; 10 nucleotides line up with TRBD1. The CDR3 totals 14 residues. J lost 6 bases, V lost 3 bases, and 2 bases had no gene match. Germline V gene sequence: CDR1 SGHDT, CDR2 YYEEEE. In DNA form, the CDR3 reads TGTGCCAGCAGCTGGGACAGGGGCCCCGGGGAGCTGTTTTTT. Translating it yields CASSWDRGPGELFF.

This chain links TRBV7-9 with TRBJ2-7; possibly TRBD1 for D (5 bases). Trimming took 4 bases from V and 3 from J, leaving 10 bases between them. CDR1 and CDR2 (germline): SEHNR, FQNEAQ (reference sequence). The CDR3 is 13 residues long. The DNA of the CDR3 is TGTGCCAGCAGCTCCTCCCAGGGCTACGAGCAGTACTTC. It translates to CASSSSQGYEQYF.

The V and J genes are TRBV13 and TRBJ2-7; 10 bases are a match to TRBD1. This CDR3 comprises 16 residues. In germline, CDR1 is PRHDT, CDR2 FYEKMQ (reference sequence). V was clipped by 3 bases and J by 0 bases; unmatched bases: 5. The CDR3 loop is CASSFRQGASSYEQYF. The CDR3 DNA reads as TGTGCCAGCAGCTTTCGACAGGGGGCCTCCTCCTACGAGCAGTACTTC.

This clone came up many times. The CDR3 region has the DNA TGTGCCTGGAGTCAATTCGGGGGAGGGCGCCACGAGCAGTACTTC. Protein product: CAWSQFGGGRHEQYF. The J gene is TRBJ2-7, the V gene TRBV30, with TRBD2 identical over 7 bases. The J segment lost 5 bases and the V segment lost 2 bases, leaving 12 bases of the junction unmatched. This CDR3 spans 15 amino acids. CDR1 and CDR2 (germline): GTSNPN, SVGIG (reference sequence).

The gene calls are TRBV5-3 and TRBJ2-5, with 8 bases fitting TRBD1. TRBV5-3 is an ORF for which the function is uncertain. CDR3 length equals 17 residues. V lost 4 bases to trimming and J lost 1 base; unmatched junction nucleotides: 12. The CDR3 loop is CARSILSDRGAQETQYF. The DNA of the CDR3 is TGTGCCAGAAGCATCCTCTCAGACAGGGGCGCCCAAGAGACCCAGTACTTC.

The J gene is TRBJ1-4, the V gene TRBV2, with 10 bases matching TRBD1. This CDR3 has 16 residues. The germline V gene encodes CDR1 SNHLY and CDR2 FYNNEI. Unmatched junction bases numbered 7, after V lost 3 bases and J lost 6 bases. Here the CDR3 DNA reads TGTGCCAGCAGTGAGCCCCCGGGACAGGGGCATGAAAAACTGTTTTTT. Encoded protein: CASSEPPGQGHEKLFF.

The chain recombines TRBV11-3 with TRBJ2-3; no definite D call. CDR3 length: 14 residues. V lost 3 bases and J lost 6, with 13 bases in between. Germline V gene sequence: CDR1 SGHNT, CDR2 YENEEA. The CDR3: CASSFEGLSDTQYF. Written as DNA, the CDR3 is TGTGCCAGCAGCTTTGAAGGGCTGTCGGATACGCAGTATTTT. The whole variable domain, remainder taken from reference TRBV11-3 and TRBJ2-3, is EAGVVQSPRYKIIEKKQPVAFWCNPISGHNTLYWYLQNLGQGPELLIRYENEEAVDDSQLPKDRFSAERLKGVDSTLKIQPAELGDSAVYLCASSFEGLSDTQYFGPGTRLTVL.

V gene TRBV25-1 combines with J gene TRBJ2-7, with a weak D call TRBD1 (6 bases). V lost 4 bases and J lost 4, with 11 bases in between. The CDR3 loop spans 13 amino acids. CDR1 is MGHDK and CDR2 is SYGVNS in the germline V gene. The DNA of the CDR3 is TGTGCCAGCAGTGGAACACAGGGTTACGAGCAGTACTTC. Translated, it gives CASSGTQGYEQYF.

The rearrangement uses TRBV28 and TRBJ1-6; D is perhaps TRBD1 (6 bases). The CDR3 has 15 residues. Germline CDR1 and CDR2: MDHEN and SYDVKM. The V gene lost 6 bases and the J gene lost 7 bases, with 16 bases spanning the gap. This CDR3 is CASSQPGGPNSPLHF. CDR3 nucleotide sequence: TGTGCCAGCAGCCAACCGGGGGGGCCAAATTCACCCCTCCACTTT.

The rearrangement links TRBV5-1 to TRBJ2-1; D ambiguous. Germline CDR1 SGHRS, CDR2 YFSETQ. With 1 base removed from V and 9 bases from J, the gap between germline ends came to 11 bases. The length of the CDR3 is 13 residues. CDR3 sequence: CASSLYYGSEQFF. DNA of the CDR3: TGCGCCAGCAGCTTGTATTACGGTTCTGAGCAGTTCTTC.

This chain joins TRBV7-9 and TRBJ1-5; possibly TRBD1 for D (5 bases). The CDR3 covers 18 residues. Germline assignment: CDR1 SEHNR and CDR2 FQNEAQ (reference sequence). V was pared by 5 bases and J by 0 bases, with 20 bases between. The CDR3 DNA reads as TGTGCCAGCAGCCCCGGCCCGGGGGGAGAGTATAGCAATCAGCCCCAGCATTTT. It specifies CASSPGPGGEYSNQPQHF.

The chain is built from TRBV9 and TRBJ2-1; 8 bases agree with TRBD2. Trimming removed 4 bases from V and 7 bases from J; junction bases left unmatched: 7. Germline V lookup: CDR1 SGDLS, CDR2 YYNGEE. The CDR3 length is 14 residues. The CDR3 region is CASSNSGTGNEQFF. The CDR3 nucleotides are TGTGCCAGCAGCAATAGCGGGACGGGGAATGAGCAGTTCTTC.